The present T cell receptor (beta chain) was sequenced within a study of blood T cell repertoires in COVID-19. At the level of the study: Some COVID-19 samples were acute and others convalescent; all came from the United States, Italy and Spain. PBMCs, B-cell-depleted T cells, or T cells provided the cDNA or gDNA that made up the material.

Per the original methods: The authors estimated nucleated cell counts from reference gene primer amplification. Profiling relied on immunoSEQ multiplex PCR, and the TCRdb table lists in-frame clones only, not all of them. Clonal size and the V and J genes are those of that table, whereas D and trimming came from the DNA. The profile covers fewer than 60,000 clones, with approximately 90% appearing a single time and over 9.5% taken by the ten largest. The CDR3 is 18 amino acids. J gave up 0 bases and V 2 bases, and 8 bases lay outside the gene matches. CDR1 and CDR2 (germline): LNHDA, SQIVND (reference sequence). The table lists this clone with a count of one.

The sequence came from a human donor with acute or convalescent COVID-19. The donor label of this sample is uncertain. V usage is TRBV19 and J usage is TRBJ1-5; 9 positions agree with TRBD1. Sequencing used peripheral blood. DNA of the CDR3: TGTGCCAGTAGTATAAAGGGACAGGGCTTTTATAGCAATCAGCCCCAGCATTTT. Amino acid sequence: CASSIKGQGFYSNQPQHF.